This TCR beta chain was captured by sequencing in a study of cytomegalovirus exposure and HLA in healthy donors. The PCR made use of 60 Vbeta and 13 Jbeta primers. Data came from immunoSEQ multiplex PCR; TCRdb stores just in-frame clones and leaves some out. The sample shows 160,000 or so clones, almost 80% of them seen only once. V was pared by 8 bases and J by 1 base, with 12 bases between. The length of the CDR3 is 13 residues. Germline CDR1 is SGHRS and CDR2 is YFSETQ. The chain combines TRBV5-1 with TRBJ1-1, with D possibly being TRBD1 (6 bases). Source material: PBMCs. The TCR sequence derives from a man between 18 and 35 years old in good health and CMV-seropositive. Written as DNA, the CDR3 is TGCGCCAGTCGATCGACAGGGAACACTGAAGCTTTCTTT. Residues: CASRSTGNTEAFF.